The entry that follows covers one T cell receptor (beta chain) sequence. What it binds is unknown. Some clones are missing from TCRdb's copy, which holds only in-frame ones; the method was immunoSEQ multiplex PCR. The sample shows more than 2 million clones, about 95% of them seen only once. The data were obtained in a study of shared clonotypes between healthy human individuals. Study-wide findings and caveats: Of the naive CD4 clonotypes, around 4.8% were shared across several donors.

Naive CD8 cells lacked CD45RO and underwent positive selection for CCR7, leaving out terminally differentiated effector memory CD45RA+ cells. Trimming left V 4 bases short and J 2 bases short, with 21 bases between. This CDR3 region has 18 residues. Germline V lookup: CDR1 SGHAT, CDR2 FQNNGV. Sequencing was carried out using naive CD8+ T cells sorted from blood. The source of this sequence is a man between 18 and 29 years old in good health. V is TRBV11-2 and J is TRBJ2-1; D not resolved. CDR3 residues: CASSSPPPLHTAYNEQFF. The CDR3 DNA sequence: TGTGCCAGCAGCTCGCCGCCCCCACTCCACACGGCCTACAATGAGCAGTTCTTC.